These 12 T cell receptor beta chains came from one sample sequenced in a study of Ad26.COV2.S vaccination and SARS-CoV-2 variants. The treatment here: some 20 received Ad26.COV2.S at low or high dose, single or two shots; about 5 received placebo; per-sample allocation not given. The study sampled participants on day 63 after the first vaccine or placebo injection. Data came from immunoSEQ multiplex PCR; TCRdb stores just in-frame clones and leaves some out. The sample has around 450,000 clones, 80% to 95% seen once. The starting material was peripheral blood, obtained in a trial of Ad26.COV2.S vaccine versus placebo. These receptors all come from a person between 18 and 65 years old who received the Ad26.COV2.S COVID-19 vaccine or a placebo.

The chain carries TRBV11-3 and TRBJ2-1, with D possibly called TRBD1 or TRBD2 (7 bases each). Deletions cut 3 bases from V and 6 bases from J, with 24 bases between. The germline CDR1 and CDR2 sequences are SGHNT and YENEEA. The CDR3 has 18 amino acids. For the CDR3, the DNA is TGTGCCAGCAGCTTCGACAGGGTAATGGAGTCGGGAGGCAATGAGCAGTTCTTC. Its translation is CASSFDRVMESGGNEQFF.

The V and J genes are TRBV2 and TRBJ1-5; D not certain. The CDR3 covers 13 residues. CDR1 is SNHLY and CDR2 is FYNNEI in the germline V gene. Between the trimmed V and J ends, which lost 5 bases and 5 bases, there was a span of 10 bases. CDR3 bases: TGTGCCAGCAGTACGGAGGGCGATCAGCCCCAGCATTTT. Translated: CASSTEGDQPQHF.

This chain connects TRBV28 to TRBJ1-2, with 8 bases identical to TRBD1. This CDR3 is built from 13 residues. The V gene's germline CDR1 is MDHEN and CDR2 SYDVKM. V shed 5 bases and J 7 bases; nucleotides not matched to a gene: 6. The CDR3 DNA reads as TGTGCCAGCAGTGAGGACAGGGTGGCTGGCTACACCTTC. Translating it yields CASSEDRVAGYTF.

The chain carries TRBV12-3 or TRBV12-4 and TRBJ2-1; D remains ambiguous. V was pared by 6 bases and J by 8 bases, with 8 bases between. This CDR3 is built from 11 residues. Here the CDR3 DNA reads TGTGCCAGCAGCCCCGGGTATGAGCAGTTCTTC. It translates to CASSPGYEQFF.

A few counts support this clone. The chain combines TRBV2 with TRBJ2-5; D is possibly TRBD1 or TRBD2 (6 bases each). CDR1 and CDR2 from the germline V gene are SNHLY and FYNNEI. The V end lost 7 bases, the J end lost 4 bases, and 16 bases lay between the germline ends. CDR3 length: 14 residues. CDR3 bases: TGTGCCAGCACCAACGAGGGGGGAGGAGAGACCCAGTACTTC. It is translated as CASTNEGGGETQYF.

V usage is TRBV6-2 or TRBV6-3 and J usage is TRBJ2-1; D remains unclear. The V end was cut by 5 bases, the J end by 9 bases, with 14 bases between. CDR3 size: 13 residues. The germline V gene encodes CDR1 MNHEY and CDR2 SVGEGT. In DNA, the CDR3 is TGTGCCAGCAGTCCAAGACCCCGCGGTGAGCAGTTCTTC. It is translated as CASSPRPRGEQFF.

This clone was found once. The rearrangement links TRBV27 to TRBJ2-1, with D possibly matching TRBD2 (5 bases). CDR1 is MNHEY and CDR2 is SMNVEV in the germline V gene (reference sequence). V was clipped by 3 bases and J by 6 bases, with 15 bases between them. The CDR3 runs 15 residues. The CDR3: CASSLGTSRVNEQFF. CDR3 bases: TGTGCCAGCAGTTTGGGAACTAGTCGAGTCAATGAGCAGTTCTTC.

For this clone: This same CDR3 is encoded by further DNA sequences in the sample. This rearrangement joins TRBV6-1 to TRBJ2-3; D remains unclear. This CDR3 is built from 12 residues. Germline V lookup: CDR1 MNHNS, CDR2 SASEGT. V was trimmed by 2 bases and J by 6 bases, leaving 6 bases between them. CDR3 loop: CASSEWSDTQYF. The CDR3 DNA reads as TGTGCCAGCAGTGAATGGTCTGATACGCAGTATTTT.

The chain recombines TRBV3-1 (or the pseudogene TRBV3-2) with TRBJ2-5, with D perhaps TRBD2 (5 bases). This CDR3 is built from 12 residues. The germline CDR1 and CDR2 sequences are LGHDT and YNNKEL (reference sequence). V lost 4 bases and J 5 bases, leaving 8 bases between the germline ends. The CDR3 sequence is CASSPSWETQYF. The CDR3 coding sequence is TGTGCCAGCAGCCCTAGCTGGGAGACCCAGTACTTC.

V usage is TRBV18 and J usage is TRBJ2-7, with unresolved D. Germline V gene lookup returns CDR1 KGHSH and CDR2 LQKENI. V shed 2 bases and J shed 5 bases, with 7 bases lying between them. The CDR3 extends over 12 amino acids. This chain's CDR3 is CASSPSPDEQYF. The CDR3 DNA reads TGTGCCAGCTCACCATCCCCGGACGAGCAGTACTTC.

The chain links TRBV14 to TRBJ2-1; perhaps TRBD1 as D (6 bases). The germline CDR1 and CDR2 sequences are SGHDN and FVKESK. This CDR3 is 17 amino acids long. Trimming cost V 0 bases and J 4 bases, with 16 bases left between them. The DNA of the CDR3 is TGTGCCAGCAGCCAAGAAATTCGACAGGAGCAGTACAATGAGCAGTTCTTC. Encoded protein: CASSQEIRQEQYNEQFF. The full variable domain, in which reference TRBV14 and TRBJ2-1 provide the parts outside the CDR3, is EAGVTQFPSHSVIEKGQTVTLRCDPISGHDNLYWYRRVMGKEIKFLLHFVKESKQDESGMPNNRFLAERTGGTYSTLKVQPAELEDSGVYFCASSQEIRQEQYNEQFFGPGTRLTVL.

The V gene is TRBV27, the J gene TRBJ2-1; 8 bases match TRBD2. The CDR3 has 15 residues. V was pared by 5 bases and J by 2 bases, with 5 bases of the junction left unmatched. Germline V gene lookup returns CDR1 MNHEY and CDR2 SMNVEV (reference sequence). In DNA form, the CDR3 reads TGTGCCAGCAGTCTTCCGGGACTAGCCTACAATGAGCAGTTCTTC. Translating gives CASSLPGLAYNEQFF.